The rows below give T cell receptor beta chains drawn from one sample of a study of glioma-infiltrating T cells after dendritic cell vaccination. Here immunoSEQ multiplex PCR was the method, and the copy in TCRdb shows in-frame clones only, minus some. The table has approximately 22,000 clones, less than 85% seen once; the top ten hold roughly 34%. The specimen comprised blood, sampled before dendritic cell vaccination. The source of these receptors is a human donor with glioblastoma. Both conserved end residues are part of each CDR3. The D gene is left open where the match is weak. Clone size is given for some rows only: seen once, a few or many times, or a class if the clone is expanded.

abundance: -; j_gene: TRBJ1-1; v_gene: TRBV5-1; d_gene: TRBD1; len: 15; CDR3nt: TGCGCCAGCAGCTTGGCTGGACAGGGGTGGACTGAAGCTTTCTTT; CDR3aa: CASSLAGQGWTEAFF
abundance: once; j_gene: TRBJ2-7; v_gene: TRBV5-1; d_gene: -; len: 13; CDR3nt: TGCGCCAGCAGCTTGAGGGGGGGGACCGAGCAGTACTTC; CDR3aa: CASSLRGGTEQYF
abundance: -; j_gene: TRBJ1-5; v_gene: TRBV18; d_gene: TRBD1; len: 17; CDR3nt: TGTGCCAGCTCACCAGAGACAGGGAAAGGGAGCAATCAGCCCCAGCATTTT; CDR3aa: CASSPETGKGSNQPQHF
abundance: -; j_gene: TRBJ1-1; v_gene: TRBV9; d_gene: -; len: 14; CDR3nt: TGTGCCAGCAGCTCCGGGACACCGAACACTGAAGCTTTCTTT; CDR3aa: CASSSGTPNTEAFF
abundance: -; j_gene: TRBJ2-1; v_gene: TRBV10-3; d_gene: TRBD2; len: 14; CDR3nt: TGTGCCATCAGTGAGGGCGGGACTAGCGGTGAGCAGTTCTTC; CDR3aa: CAISEGGTSGEQFF
abundance: once; j_gene: TRBJ2-1; v_gene: TRBV2; d_gene: TRBD1; len: 12; CDR3nt: TGTGCCACCCGACAGGGGGCGACTGAGCAGTTCTTC; CDR3aa: CATRQGATEQFF
abundance: -; j_gene: TRBJ2-7; v_gene: TRBV30; d_gene: -; len: 11; CDR3nt: TGTGCCTGGAGTTCCCTCTACGAGCAGTACTTC; CDR3aa: CAWSSLYEQYF
abundance: -; j_gene: TRBJ2-7; v_gene: TRBV5-4; d_gene: -; len: 12; CDR3nt: TGTGCCAGCAGCGACAGCTCCTACGAGCAGTACTTC; CDR3aa: CASSDSSYEQYF
abundance: once; j_gene: TRBJ2-4; v_gene: TRBV10-3; d_gene: -; len: 13; CDR3nt: TGTGCCAGCGACCCGACTGGAGGAAACATTCAGTACTTC; CDR3aa: CASDPTGGNIQYF
abundance: once; j_gene: TRBJ2-3; v_gene: TRBV13; d_gene: -; len: 15; CDR3nt: TGTGCCAGCAGGGGAGCTGACACTAGCACAGATACGCAGTATTTT; CDR3aa: CASRGADTSTDTQYF
abundance: -; j_gene: TRBJ2-3; v_gene: TRBV7-3; d_gene: TRBD2; len: 13; CDR3nt: TGTGCCAGCAGCTTAATCGCGGGAGGGTTACAGTATTTT; CDR3aa: CASSLIAGGLQYF
abundance: -; j_gene: TRBJ1-1; v_gene: TRBV9; d_gene: -; len: 13; CDR3nt: TGTGCCAGCAGCGTACAGGGGTGGACTGAAGCTTTCTTT; CDR3aa: CASSVQGWTEAFF
abundance: -; j_gene: TRBJ2-3; v_gene: TRBV25-1; d_gene: -; len: 13; CDR3nt: TGTGCCAGCAGTGAGGTTAGCTCAGTTACGCAGTATTTT; CDR3aa: CASSEVSSVTQYF
abundance: few; j_gene: TRBJ2-7; v_gene: TRBV27; d_gene: -; len: 13; CDR3nt: TGTGCCAGGGCGGAGGCCCCATGGGACGAGCAGTACTTC; CDR3aa: CARAEAPWDEQYF
abundance: -; j_gene: TRBJ2-5; v_gene: TRBV9; d_gene: -; len: 14; CDR3nt: TGTGCCAGCAGCTCACAGGCGGCCGAAGGTACCCAGTACTTC; CDR3aa: CASSSQAAEGTQYF
abundance: -; j_gene: TRBJ1-1; v_gene: TRBV7-3; d_gene: -; len: 13; CDR3nt: TGTGCCAGCAGCTTAATTGCTAGGGGAGAAGCTTTCTTT; CDR3aa: CASSLIARGEAFF
abundance: -; j_gene: TRBJ2-1; v_gene: TRBV29-1; d_gene: TRBD1; len: 14; CDR3nt: TGCAGCGCCGACAGGGGACAGCTGTACAATGAGCAGTTCTTC; CDR3aa: CSADRGQLYNEQFF
abundance: -; j_gene: TRBJ1-2; v_gene: TRBV25-1; d_gene: TRBD1; len: 17; CDR3nt: TGTGCCAGCAGTGATTCCGGGACAGGGGGCTTTGGGTATGGCTACACCTTC; CDR3aa: CASSDSGTGGFGYGYTF
abundance: -; j_gene: TRBJ2-1; v_gene: TRBV30; d_gene: -; len: 15; CDR3nt: TGTGCCTTCGCACCACGGGGGAGCTCCCACAATGAGCAGTTCTTC; CDR3aa: CAFAPRGSSHNEQFF
abundance: -; j_gene: TRBJ2-5; v_gene: TRBV9; d_gene: TRBD1; len: 16; CDR3nt: TGTGCCAGCAGCCCACGGACAGGGGTCTACCAAGAGACCCAGTACTTC; CDR3aa: CASSPRTGVYQETQYF
abundance: -; j_gene: TRBJ2-7; v_gene: TRBV5-1; d_gene: -; len: 14; CDR3nt: TGCGCCAGCAGCTTAGCGGAGAGCTCCTACGAGCAGTACTTC; CDR3aa: CASSLAESSYEQYF
abundance: -; j_gene: TRBJ1-1; v_gene: TRBV29-1; d_gene: TRBD1; len: 16; CDR3nt: TGCAGCGCAGGGGGGACCGGGGGGGGAGACAGGACTGAAGCTTTCTTT; CDR3aa: CSAGGTGGGDRTEAFF
abundance: -; j_gene: TRBJ2-3; v_gene: TRBV7-6; d_gene: TRBD2; len: 12; CDR3nt: TGTGCCAGCAGTGGGAGGGCAGATACGCAGTATTTT; CDR3aa: CASSGRADTQYF
abundance: few; j_gene: TRBJ2-3; v_gene: TRBV28; d_gene: -; len: 13; CDR3nt: TGTGCCAGCAGTTTCCCGGGCACAGATACGCAGTATTTT; CDR3aa: CASSFPGTDTQYF
abundance: -; j_gene: TRBJ1-4; v_gene: TRBV27; d_gene: -; len: 15; CDR3nt: TGTGCCAGCAGTTTTTTACAGGGAGTTGGTGAAAAACTGTTTTTT; CDR3aa: CASSFLQGVGEKLFF
abundance: -; j_gene: TRBJ1-1; v_gene: TRBV30; d_gene: TRBD1; len: 14; CDR3nt: TGTGCCTCGGACAGGGGCACAGGGAACACTGAAGCTTTCTTT; CDR3aa: CASDRGTGNTEAFF
abundance: -; j_gene: TRBJ2-1; v_gene: TRBV27; d_gene: TRBD2; len: 14; CDR3nt: TGTGCCAGCAGTGGCGGGAGCTCCTACAATGAGCAGTTCTTC; CDR3aa: CASSGGSSYNEQFF
abundance: -; j_gene: TRBJ2-1; v_gene: TRBV10-3; d_gene: TRBD2; len: 15; CDR3nt: TGTGCCATCACCGATCTAGCGGGACCTTACAATGAGCAGTTCTTC; CDR3aa: CAITDLAGPYNEQFF
abundance: -; j_gene: TRBJ2-3; v_gene: TRBV11-2; d_gene: TRBD2; len: 19; CDR3nt: TGTGCCAGCAGCGCAGGGGGACTAGCGGCCTTCCCTAGCACAGATACGCAGTATTTT; CDR3aa: CASSAGGLAAFPSTDTQYF
abundance: -; j_gene: TRBJ2-5; v_gene: TRBV29-1; d_gene: TRBD1; len: 12; CDR3nt: TGCAGCGCTTCAGGGGGCGTGGAGACCCAGTACTTC; CDR3aa: CSASGGVETQYF
abundance: few; j_gene: TRBJ1-2; v_gene: TRBV5-4; d_gene: TRBD1; len: 14; CDR3nt: TGTGCCAGCAGCCCCGGACAGGGTTTGGACGGCTACACCTTC; CDR3aa: CASSPGQGLDGYTF
abundance: -; j_gene: TRBJ2-7; v_gene: TRBV9; d_gene: TRBD1; len: 16; CDR3nt: TGTGCCAGCAGCGATGGCTCGGGACAGGGAATCTACGAGCAGTACTTC; CDR3aa: CASSDGSGQGIYEQYF
abundance: -; j_gene: TRBJ2-1; v_gene: TRBV28; d_gene: TRBD1; len: 14; CDR3nt: TGTGCCAGCAGTCCGCCCGGGACAGGGGCCCAGCAGTTCTTC; CDR3aa: CASSPPGTGAQQFF
abundance: -; j_gene: TRBJ1-5; v_gene: TRBV6-1; d_gene: -; len: 14; CDR3nt: TGTGCCAGCAGTGAAGAGGAGGTGACTCAGCCCCAGCATTTT; CDR3aa: CASSEEEVTQPQHF
abundance: -; j_gene: TRBJ1-2; v_gene: TRBV4-3; d_gene: -; len: 15; CDR3nt: TGCGCCAGCAGCCAAGATTCGGGGGACCAGGATGGCTACACCTTC; CDR3aa: CASSQDSGDQDGYTF
abundance: -; j_gene: TRBJ2-3; v_gene: TRBV30; d_gene: -; len: 13; CDR3nt: TGTGCCTGGAGAGGTTCAGGGATCGATACGCAGTATTTT; CDR3aa: CAWRGSGIDTQYF
abundance: -; j_gene: TRBJ2-4; v_gene: TRBV14; d_gene: TRBD1; len: 14; CDR3nt: TGTGCCAGCAGCCGACAGGGATGGACGGTGTTTCAGTACTTC; CDR3aa: CASSRQGWTVFQYF
abundance: -; j_gene: TRBJ2-1; v_gene: TRBV7-3; d_gene: -; len: 16; CDR3nt: TGTGCCAGCAGCTTACGGGCCTTTTCAGGAGGTAATGAGCAGTTCTTC; CDR3aa: CASSLRAFSGGNEQFF
abundance: -; j_gene: TRBJ2-1; v_gene: TRBV15; d_gene: -; len: 15; CDR3nt: TGTGCCACCAGCAGACCATTACAGGGCCCTAATGAGCAGTTCTTC; CDR3aa: CATSRPLQGPNEQFF
abundance: -; j_gene: TRBJ1-1; v_gene: TRBV5-1; d_gene: TRBD1; len: 13; CDR3nt: TGCGCCAGCAGCCCGGGAGGGGGCCTCCCCCCTGAATTT; CDR3aa: CASSPGGGLPPEF
abundance: -; j_gene: TRBJ2-5; v_gene: TRBV19; d_gene: TRBD2; len: 17; CDR3nt: TGTGCCAGTAGTCCATGGGGACTAGCGGTTCGCTCTGAGACCCAGTACTTC; CDR3aa: CASSPWGLAVRSETQYF
abundance: -; j_gene: TRBJ1-3; v_gene: TRBV5-4; d_gene: -; len: 14; CDR3nt: TGTGCCAGCAGTCGGTATGAGGGTAGGAACACCATATATTTT; CDR3aa: CASSRYEGRNTIYF
abundance: -; j_gene: TRBJ1-2; v_gene: TRBV6-4; d_gene: -; len: 16; CDR3nt: TGTGCCAGCAGTGACTGGAGGGATCCCAGGAAGTCGGGCTACACCTTC; CDR3aa: CASSDWRDPRKSGYTF
abundance: once; j_gene: TRBJ1-2; v_gene: TRBV30; d_gene: TRBD1; len: 14; CDR3nt: TGTGCCTGGAGTGTACTTCAGGGGGGAGGTGGCTACACCTTC; CDR3aa: CAWSVLQGGGGYTF
abundance: -; j_gene: TRBJ2-2; v_gene: TRBV5-1; d_gene: TRBD2; len: 15; CDR3nt: TGCGCCAGCAGCTTGACTAGCGGGAACACCGGGGAGCTGTTTTTT; CDR3aa: CASSLTSGNTGELFF
abundance: -; j_gene: TRBJ1-5; v_gene: TRBV5-1; d_gene: -; len: 15; CDR3nt: TGCGCCAGCAGCTTGCAATCGGGGGGTGGTCAGCCCCAGCATTTT; CDR3aa: CASSLQSGGGQPQHF
abundance: few; j_gene: TRBJ1-4; v_gene: TRBV25-1; d_gene: TRBD1; len: 14; CDR3nt: TGTGCCAGCAGTGAAGCACAGGGGTTTGAAAAACTGTTTTTT; CDR3aa: CASSEAQGFEKLFF
abundance: -; j_gene: TRBJ1-5; v_gene: TRBV27; d_gene: -; len: 17; CDR3nt: TGTGCCAGCAGACTTACGGGACCGGGAGGGAGCAATCAGCCCCAGCATTTT; CDR3aa: CASRLTGPGGSNQPQHF
abundance: -; j_gene: TRBJ1-3; v_gene: TRBV7-9; d_gene: -; len: 14; CDR3nt: TGTGCCAGCAGCGATAGCGGGAGCGGAAACACCATATATTTT; CDR3aa: CASSDSGSGNTIYF